The rows below give T cell receptor beta chains drawn from one sample of a study of OX40 agonist ivuxolimab in advanced cancers. This table comes from immunoSEQ multiplex PCR, and its TCRdb copy is limited to in-frame clones, with some not included. The sample carries approximately 69,000 clones, around 94% recorded once. The material sequenced was CD4+ or CD8+ T cells sorted from blood, taken in a trial of the OX40 agonist ivuxolimab. The receptor source for this set is an adult with an advanced solid tumor such as melanoma, head and neck, liver or kidney cancer. CDR3s include the opening cysteine and the closing phenylalanine or tryptophan.

j_call v_call cdr3_aa
TRBJ2-2 TRBV30 CAWRPGQNTGELFF
TRBJ2-7 TRBV2 CASTQGAGGAYEQYF
TRBJ2-7 TRBV5-1 CASSDLDRAFTYEQYF
TRBJ2-5 TRBV28 CASSLEGFQETQYF
TRBJ1-1 TRBV27 CASSLWGGSYGTEAFF
TRBJ1-5 TRBV13 CASSLSWQRDQPQHF
TRBJ2-7 TRBV10-2 CASSARDYHYEQYF
TRBJ1-1 TRBV10-3 CAISEMAVNTEAFF
TRBJ2-7 TRBV19 CASSPGQGPYEQYF
TRBJ2-7 TRBV5-6 CASTQGAWREQYF
TRBJ2-7 TRBV7-2 CASSLSPIAGGLHEQYF
TRBJ2-6 TRBV4-2 CASSPTPFTGTLMRAGANVLTF
TRBJ2-7 TRBV7-8 CASSRWTDLSSYEQYF
TRBJ2-7 TRBV19 CASSMTGGQVEQYF
TRBJ1-2 TRBV10-3 CAISESQGYYGYTF
TRBJ2-7 TRBV7-2 CASSFGLSYEQYF
TRBJ1-6 TRBV12-5 CASGPGGGPYNSPLHF
TRBJ1-1 TRBV7-9 CASSLADREAFF
TRBJ1-2 TRBV7-9 CASSLGRQVHYGYTF
TRBJ2-4 TRBV7-8 CASSLGVSSGNIQYF
TRBJ2-3 TRBV7-2 CASSHGTGGPDTQYF
TRBJ2-1 TRBV27 CASSSSGLGNEQFF
TRBJ1-1 TRBV29-1 CSVEGNERYAEAFF
TRBJ2-7 TRBV11-1 CASSPSGGSSYEQYF
TRBJ1-5 TRBV29-1 CSVGGQERQPQHF
TRBJ1-5 TRBV6-5 CASSYSAGLPRHF
TRBJ2-5 TRBV13 CASSSTGRGYQETQYF
TRBJ2-7 TRBV6-4 CASPWGGPYEQYF
TRBJ1-6 TRBV7-2 CASSLGTGRNLHF
TRBJ1-4 TRBV7-9 CASSSIRPRDRGREKLFF
TRBJ2-1 TRBV4-1 CASSQAGSYNEQFF
TRBJ2-1 TRBV29-1 CSVGLDHLLGSYNEQFF
TRBJ1-5 TRBV5-1 CASSLVTGDNQPQHF
TRBJ2-7 TRBV7-9 CASSTGQTPYEQYF
TRBJ2-7 TRBV9 CASSVAWDMRSYEQYF
TRBJ2-7 TRBV27 CASSWGSSYEQYF
TRBJ2-4 TRBV5-1 CASSQYTSAAQNIQYF
TRBJ1-1 TRBV19 CASSTQGVTEAFF
TRBJ1-6 TRBV5-6 CASSLGYSPLHF
TRBJ1-1 TRBV4-1 CASSHSRGTEAFF
TRBJ1-1 TRBV19 CASTAGGFTEAFF